These T cell receptor beta chains were read from a single sample in a study of T cells after yellow fever vaccination. TCRdb reprocessed the 5' RACE reads via MiXCR and lists one record per CDR3 protein. The data show about 400,000 distinct CDR3 sequences, with under 7.5% seen just once and about 15% held by the top ten. Sequenced material: PBMCs, taken 5 days after the yellow fever booster vaccination. The receptors originated from a man aged 30 to 45 who received the YFV17D yellow fever vaccine. The CDR3 runs from the conserved cysteine through the conserved F or W. D genes are given only for firm matches. Size is omitted from some rows. Given values are once, few, many or a class for expanded clones.

clone_size: few
j_call: TRBJ2-6
d_call: NA
v_call: TRBV6-2/TRBV6-3
cdr3_aa: CASSYGGGDPGANVLTF
cdr3_nt: TGTGCCAGCAGTTACGGGGGCGGTGATCCTGGGGCCAACGTCCTGACTTTC

clone_size: NA
j_call: TRBJ2-1
d_call: TRBD2
v_call: TRBV5-1
cdr3_aa: CASSWAGTSFDNEQFF
cdr3_nt: TGCGCCAGCAGCTGGGCCGGGACTAGCTTCGACAATGAGCAGTTCTTC

clone_size: many
j_call: TRBJ2-5
d_call: TRBD2
v_call: TRBV28
cdr3_aa: CASSPTSGSGLETQYF
cdr3_nt: TGTGCCAGCAGTCCCACTAGCGGGAGTGGTTTAGAGACCCAGTACTTC

clone_size: few
j_call: TRBJ2-5
d_call: TRBD2
v_call: TRBV20-1
cdr3_aa: CSAPAGGGFQETQYF
cdr3_nt: TGCAGTGCTCCCGCGGGGGGTGGATTTCAAGAGACCCAGTACTTC

clone_size: many
j_call: TRBJ2-5
d_call: TRBD2
v_call: TRBV3-1
cdr3_aa: CASSHAGGGTQETQYF
cdr3_nt: TGTGCCAGCAGCCACGCGGGAGGGGGAACCCAAGAGACCCAGTACTTC

clone_size: many
j_call: TRBJ1-5
d_call: TRBD1
v_call: TRBV18
cdr3_aa: CASSPPPTGVGQPQHF
cdr3_nt: TGTGCCAGCTCACCCCCCCCGACAGGGGTAGGGCAGCCCCAGCATTTT

clone_size: many
j_call: TRBJ2-7
d_call: NA
v_call: TRBV28
cdr3_aa: CASKRRHVSYEQYF
cdr3_nt: TGTGCCAGCAAGAGAAGGCACGTATCCTACGAGCAGTACTTC

clone_size: many
j_call: TRBJ2-3
d_call: NA
v_call: TRBV30
cdr3_aa: CAWSFPGFTDTQYF
cdr3_nt: TGTGCCTGGAGTTTCCCAGGGTTCACAGATACGCAGTATTTT

clone_size: many
j_call: TRBJ2-1
d_call: NA
v_call: TRBV7-6
cdr3_aa: CASSSQVGTTPQFF
cdr3_nt: TGTGCCAGCAGCTCCCAGGTCGGTACGACCCCGCAGTTCTTC

clone_size: few
j_call: TRBJ2-1
d_call: NA
v_call: TRBV10-2
cdr3_aa: CASSVASIEQFF
cdr3_nt: TGCGCCAGCAGTGTGGCTAGCATAGAGCAGTTCTTC

clone_size: many
j_call: TRBJ2-1
d_call: TRBD2
v_call: TRBV29-1
cdr3_aa: CSVVAGATYNEQFF
cdr3_nt: TGCAGCGTTGTAGCGGGAGCTACCTACAATGAGCAGTTCTTC

clone_size: few
j_call: TRBJ2-5
d_call: TRBD2
v_call: TRBV4-1
cdr3_aa: CASSPEGLAGGETQYF
cdr3_nt: TGCGCCAGCAGCCCCGAGGGGCTAGCGGGAGGAGAGACCCAGTACTTC

clone_size: NA
j_call: TRBJ1-2
d_call: NA
v_call: TRBV4-3
cdr3_aa: CASRATDIIGGYTF
cdr3_nt: TGCGCCAGCAGGGCGACGGATATAATCGGTGGCTACACCTTC

clone_size: NA
j_call: TRBJ2-3
d_call: NA
v_call: TRBV30
cdr3_aa: CAWSGNTEDTQYF
cdr3_nt: TGTGCCTGGAGCGGAAACACGGAAGATACGCAGTATTTT

clone_size: many
j_call: TRBJ2-1
d_call: TRBD2
v_call: TRBV4-3
cdr3_aa: CASSQTLGGRGEFF
cdr3_nt: TGCGCCAGCAGCCAGACTTTGGGCGGGAGAGGGGAGTTCTTC

clone_size: few
j_call: TRBJ2-6
d_call: NA
v_call: TRBV7-2
cdr3_aa: CASSSPGGGSGANVLTF
cdr3_nt: TGTGCCAGCAGCTCCCCTGGTGGAGGTTCTGGGGCCAACGTCCTGACTTTC